This TCR beta chain appears in the sequencing data of a study of cytomegalovirus exposure and HLA in healthy donors (dated by TCRdb to the late 2010s). Describing the broader study: An earlier analysis of roughly 610 of the donors reported 276 Gb of sequence data and some 110 million unique TCR beta sequences obtained from about 200 million T cells. About 280 gigabases of sequencing data and 91 million or so unique TCR sequences made up an early release that covered nearly 650 HLA-typed donors. Among the approximately 400 genotyped donors, approximately 77% belonged to the genetic ancestry cluster associated with self-reported Caucasian donors. The study aimed to test whether signatures of past pathogen exposure could be identified by cataloging public T cell receptors. Using immunosequencing, the study profiled T cell repertoires from some 670 subjects and related those repertoires to cytomegalovirus serostatus. Along with the approximately 650-subject first cohort, a separate validation cohort of approximately 110 different subjects was used. The study combined high-throughput TCR immunosequencing, statistical association of individual TCRs with disease status, and machine learning to predict cytomegalovirus infection status. In a later analysis, previously published TCR beta repertoires from 500 to 750 donors were re-analyzed and high-resolution HLA genotyping was added so that TCR occurrence patterns could be studied. In the later analysis, no new phenotypic data were used to find candidate immune exposures; instead, reliance was placed on TCR beta sequences and their occurrence across donors. In an earlier analysis of roughly 600 of the donors, high-throughput TCR beta sequencing was used to judge whether each TCR beta V gene segment behaved as functional or pseudogenic. Alongside the repertoire data, information on donor age, sex, ethnicity and CMV serostatus was compiled. Genome-wide SNP genotypes for about 55% of the roughly 670 donors were used in a later genetic analysis, which treated that subset as a discovery cohort. Every discovery cohort repertoire had been produced on one sequencing platform. Both class I and class II loci were covered by HLA typing, at four-digit resolution. Typing coverage differed by locus: A, B, C, DRB1 and DQB1 were typed in roughly 620-630 donors, DQA1 in about 560, DPA1 in some 570, and DPB1 in just under 490. Because of strong linkage in the cohort, five DR-DQ haplotypes were treated as single units for association and clustering. Across some 400 genotyped donors of the cohort, an average of roughly 250,000 unique TCR beta nucleotide sequences per donor were sequenced, and approximately 17% of those sequences were non-productive. What the research found in general, with its limitations: A later genetic analysis reported fewer N-insertions in productive TCRs among donors in an Asian-associated ancestry cluster than the roughly 670-donor mean. The classifier was reported to diagnose cytomegalovirus status with high specificity and sensitivity in both the original and validation cohorts. Strong co-occurrence of HLA alleles, especially DR and DQ, made assigning TCR associations to individual alleles difficult. Compared with equally common non-associated chains, HLA-associated TCR beta chains in a later analysis were more clonally expanded and had lower generation probabilities. In an earlier analysis of several hundred of the donors, most TCR beta V segments were observed in productive rearrangements about 87% or about 30% of the time, broadly matching IMGT annotations. Three of the identified cytomegalovirus-associated TCR beta chains were confirmed in vitro to be specific for cytomegalovirus antigens. Most TCR sequences were seen in very few donors, while some public TCRs were found in many individuals. HLA typing was unavailable for some donors at each locus, so association tests used only the typed subset. Sequencing depth was assumed to be roughly uniform across donors in the presence/absence analyses, though that assumption may not hold. Because counts were too low, about 17 rarely observed V segments, including chromosome 9 orphons, were excluded from the earlier analysis of 587 of the donors. In this cohort, only TCR beta chains were sequenced, and detectable features were limited by the absence of alpha or paired-chain data. The sequencing pipeline was judged likely to have produced a cluster of highly shared sequence variants as a technical artifact. The only immune exposure information available for the cohort was CMV serostatus. In a later analysis, several top co-occurrence clusters were reported to appear linked to parvovirus B19, influenza, CMV and Epstein-Barr virus. A later analysis found that TCR association rates varied across HLA loci, with DRB1 alleles showing the most associated TCRs and HLA-C alleles the fewest. Linkage disequilibrium might explain the correlated functional status among segregating V segments, but an unknown experimental factor could not be ruled out. A further reported finding was that TCR beta sequences accurately predicted the HLA-A and HLA-B alleles for most subjects in the first cohort. According to the authors, the approach could potentially be generalized to other disease states and immunological phenotypes. Specific HLA alleles were associated with 16,951 TCR beta sequences at a false discovery rate of 0.05 in a later analysis. According to a later analysis, most CMV-associated TCR beta chains appeared to be HLA-restricted, and the HLA associations seemed to be driven largely by CMV exposure. V-gene and J-gene trimming of TCR beta chains was associated with a missense DCLRE1C variant in a later genetic analysis, and the association was replicated in an independent cohort. In the study, 150 to 200 TCR beta chains were listed as associated with cytomegalovirus.

The library was produced with the immunoSEQ multiplex PCR assay. A mixture of 60 forward primers for TCR Vbeta segments and 13 reverse primers for TCR Jbeta segments was used in the multiplex PCR. The CDR3 region of rearranged TCR beta genes was amplified from genomic DNA with a multiplex PCR assay. Amplified TCR beta libraries were sequenced as 87-base-pair reads on the Illumina HiSeq System. On the study's bioinformatics: A later analysis counted some 74 million unique TCR beta chains across the 650 to 800 repertoires, and around 12 million of these chains were shared by at least two donors. To remove PCR and sequencing errors, raw reads were error-corrected and collapsed into unique sequences using a nearest-neighbor algorithm that merged closely related sequences. CDR3 sequences were aligned to IMGT reference sequences to assign V, D and J gene segments. For a sequence to be retained, at least a six-nucleotide match to both a V gene segment and a J gene segment was required. A rearrangement was called productive if the CDR3 had no stop codons and remained in frame with V and J, and every other rearrangement was called non-productive. CDR3 was defined according to IMGT convention as the region running from the second conserved V-encoded cysteine to the conserved J-encoded phenylalanine. The earlier analysis of 587 of the donors excluded sequences that lacked an unambiguous match to a single V gene segment. In an earlier analysis of 450 to 750 of the donors, a V segment was called functional when productive rearrangements were above 56.7%, and segregating when the standard deviation between donors exceeded 5%. To diagnose cytomegalovirus status from the catalog of TCR beta chain sequences, a statistical classification framework was built. V and J gene assignment, in a later analysis, came from comparing TCR nucleotide sequences with IMGT/GENE-DB human TR gene sequences. A later analysis assigned CDR3 sequences and most-parsimonious VDJ recombination scenarios with the TCRdist pipeline. In a later analysis, each TCR beta chain was defined by its CDR3 amino acid sequence together with its V-gene family, and reads lacking a unique V-gene family were excluded. A later analysis removed several hundred highly shared, low-generation-probability nucleotide sequences to deal with suspected cross-contamination and a sequencing artifact. In a later analysis, a clonal expansion index for each public chain was calculated from normalized within-repertoire ranks of inferred template counts. In a later analysis, generation probabilities were computed with a VDJ recombination model fitted to out-of-frame rearrangements, and the resulting probabilities were checked against IGoR. Hypergeometric tests were used in a later analysis to score TCR-TCR, TCR-HLA and TCR-CMV co-occurrence, with a repertoire-size bias correction applied to the TCR pairs. In a later analysis, false discovery rates were estimated by permuting HLA or CMV assignments 20 times. In a later analysis, co-occurring TCRs were grouped with DBSCAN, and TCRdist sequence similarity was added when clustering was performed within HLA-allele-positive subsets. For co-occurrence clustering, repertoires with fewer than 30,000 or more than 120,000 public chains were excluded, along with a handful of repertoires with anomalous nucleotide sharing. TCRdb took this table from immuneACCESS and kept in-frame rearrangements with V and J called. Such tables lack part of the clones; where checked against another copy, unresolved V genes explain under half of the gap, and the rest is unexplained. V, J and clone size were drawn from that table, and D and trimming were deduced from the DNA. A total of 99,000 or so clones appear in this sample, roughly an eighth of them only once. The ten largest clones add up to approximately 16% of the sample.

The cohort was made up of around 720 healthy bone marrow donors. At the time of sampling, all cohort members were nominally healthy, though unrecorded immune exposures were likely present. The donor was CMV seropositive and belonged to the group of 270 or so seropositive cohort members. Every donor gave a peripheral blood sample, and the peripheral blood mononuclear cells from that sample were used for TCR beta sequencing. The Qiagen DNeasy Blood Extraction Kit was used to extract genomic DNA from the blood cell samples. This clone was found a few times. Which antigen it targets is not known. Base qualities are not recorded, but no much larger clone differs from it by a single base. The TCR comes from a man aged 35 to 55 in good health and CMV-seropositive. Sequencing was carried out using PBMCs.

The CDR3 amino acid sequence is: CASSTLRGGTEAFF. The base sequence is TGTGCCAGCAGTACACTCAGGGGCGGGACTGAAGCTTTCTTT. The chain joins TRBV6-1 to TRBJ1-1, and perhaps TRBD1 as D gene, on 6 matching bases. Sequences MNHNS (CDR1) and SASEGT (CDR2) are obtained from the germline V gene. The CDR3 runs 14 amino acids, cysteine and phenylalanine included. CDR3 DNA only is kept here, 42 bases in frame from base 1. V loses 5 bases, J loses 5 bases, and the germline ends lie 15 bases apart.